The 2 T cell receptor beta chains below all came from one sample that was sequenced in a study of read filtering for tumor transcriptome and immune sequencing (dated by TCRdb to the early 2020s). Sequencing took place on an Illumina HiSeq 4000. TCR libraries were constructed from approximately 360 ng RNA using the Immunoverse kit, and molecular barcoded adaptors covering alpha/delta and beta/gamma chains were employed. Using fastp trimming at Q25 and MiXCR clonotype assembly, TCRdb reanalyzed the public sequencing data and kept in-frame beta chains. Each CDR3 protein gets just one entry, which takes the most common genes and DNA from the rows behind it. Here the sample has some 48,000 distinct CDR3 sequences; roughly 20% occur a single time. 15% of the sample rests with the top ten. Sequenced sample: a population of CD138-negative cells sorted from bone marrow. The cell subset or site label, read with the paper, signifies: bone marrow mononuclear cells depleted of CD138+ plasma/myeloma cells by negative magnetic selection. The receptors come from a donor aged 40 or over with multiple myeloma.

There are many counts of this clonotype. The J gene is TRBJ2-1, the V gene TRBV7-9; the match to TRBD2 covers 8 bases. The V gene's germline CDR1 is SEHNR and CDR2 FQNEAQ (reference sequence). Trimming at V came to 2 bases and at J to 7 bases, leaving 10 bases not matched to a gene. CDR3 size: 16 residues. The chain's CDR3 is CASSLIFGRAGNEQFF. CDR3 DNA sequence: TGTGCCAGCAGCTTAATATTCGGGAGGGCGGGTAATGAGCAGTTCTTC.

This clonotype showed up many times. The rearrangement links TRBV11-3 to TRBJ2-3; no definite D call. CDR3 length: 12 amino acids. The germline V gene encodes CDR1 SGHNT and CDR2 YENEEA. V was clipped by 4 bases and J by 1 base, with 3 bases between them. CDR3 amino acids: CASSWGTDTQYF. CDR3 nucleotides: TGTGCCAGCAGCTGGGGCACAGATACGCAGTATTTT.